This is a list of T cell receptor beta chains from one sample in a study of shared clonotypes between healthy human individuals. The method was immunoSEQ multiplex PCR; TCRdb's version includes in-frame clones alone and lacks a portion of them. The data contain 2 million to 3 million clones, approximately 93% of them singletons. Input material: naive CD4+ T cells from PBMCs. These receptors originate from a man younger than 35 in good health. Some clones in this sample may be carry-over from other donors' samples. The CDR3 runs from the conserved cysteine through the conserved F or W. D genes are given only for firm matches. Clone size appears in some rows only: once, few, many, or a class for an expanded clone.

>14|TRBV11-2|.|.|TRBJ1-2
CASSLESTGSGYTF
TGTGCCAGCAGCTTAGAATCCACAGGGTCTGGCTACACCTTC
>14|TRBV6-1|.|.|TRBJ2-7
CASSEYLPPYEQYF
TGTGCCAGCAGTGAATATCTTCCCCCCTACGAGCAGTACTTC
>14|TRBV30|.|.|TRBJ2-5
CAWSLPPAKETQYF
TGTGCCTGGAGCCTCCCCCCAGCGAAAGAGACCCAGTACTTC
>15|TRBV5-1|.|.|TRBJ2-3
CASSTEGAPTDTQYF
TGCGCCAGCAGCACCGAAGGAGCCCCCACAGATACGCAGTATTTT
>11|TRBV4-1|.|.|TRBJ1-1
CASSQGTEAFF
TGCGCCAGCAGCCAAGGCACTGAAGCTTTCTTT
>12|TRBV2|.|.|TRBJ2-5
CASCRDKETQYF
TGTGCCAGCTGCCGGGACAAAGAGACCCAGTACTTC
>15|TRBV6-6|.|once|TRBJ2-5
CASGEVGQPQETQYF
TGTGCCAGCGGGGAGGTGGGACAGCCACAAGAGACCCAGTACTTC
>13|TRBV2|.|.|TRBJ2-3
CASSVDRTDTQYF
TGTGCCAGCAGCGTGGACCGCACAGATACGCAGTATTTT
>12|TRBV27|.|.|TRBJ1-1
CASYGTYTEAFF
TGTGCCAGCTACGGGACGTACACTGAAGCTTTCTTT
>15|TRBV19|.|.|TRBJ2-4
CASTPTGVAKNIQYF
TGTGCCAGTACGCCGACAGGTGTAGCCAAAAACATTCAGTACTTC
>17|TRBV11-2|TRBD2|.|TRBJ2-7
CASSLVGILAGSGEQYF
TGTGCCAGCAGCTTAGTGGGGATTCTAGCGGGATCCGGCGAGCAGTACTTC
>15|TRBV6-5|TRBD2|.|TRBJ2-5
CASSKFGTTQETQYF
TGTGCCAGCAGTAAATTCGGGACTACACAAGAGACCCAGTACTTC
>16|TRBV4-1|.|.|TRBJ2-1
CASSQDLLGSYNEQFF
TGCGCCAGCAGCCAAGATCTCCTAGGTTCCTACAATGAGCAGTTCTTC
>17|TRBV19|.|.|TRBJ2-2
CASSIVWRSPGTGELFF
TGTGCCAGTAGTATCGTTTGGAGGTCCCCCGGAACCGGGGAGCTGTTTTTT
>15|TRBV5-1|.|.|TRBJ1-1
CASSLGGVTNTEAFF
TGCGCCAGCAGCTTGGGAGGCGTTACGAACACTGAAGCTTTCTTT
>17|TRBV4-2|TRBD2|.|TRBJ2-7
CASSQLGPGTSSYEQYF
TGTGCCAGCAGCCAACTAGGGCCCGGGACTAGCTCCTACGAGCAGTACTTC
>14|TRBV30|.|.|TRBJ2-1
CAWSVWDRRNEQFF
TGTGCCTGGAGTGTATGGGACCGGCGCAATGAGCAGTTCTTC
>15|TRBV30|.|once|TRBJ1-5
CAWSVWGVSNQPQHF
TGTGCCTGGAGTGTGTGGGGGGTTAGCAATCAGCCCCAGCATTTT
>13|TRBV27|.|.|TRBJ1-1
CASSPPGGAEAFF
TGTGCCAGCAGTCCGCCTGGGGGGGCTGAAGCTTTCTTT